The TCR beta chain described here comes from a study of blood T cell repertoires in COVID-19. Study at large: COVID-19 samples collected from the United States, Italy and Spain covered acute and convalescent phases. PBMCs, B-cell-depleted T cells, or T cells provided the cDNA or gDNA that made up the material.

This clone was detected once. Per the original methods: The assay estimated nucleated cells by amplifying reference gene primers. Sequencing used immunoSEQ multiplex PCR; TCRdb keeps in-frame clones, though not all of them. The V and J calls and clone size are taken from that table; D and trimming were inferred from the DNA. The table shows about 190,000 clones, with roughly 80% occurring only once. There are 12 residues in the CDR3. Germline loops: CDR1 SGHTA, CDR2 FQGNSA. Trimming removed 5 bases from V and 6 bases from J, with 11 bases in between. The sequence was collected from a man in his forties or fifties who had recovered from COVID-19. This chain links TRBV7-2 with TRBJ2-7; no definite D call. Sequenced sample: peripheral blood. This chain's CDR3 is CASSRDNREQYF. CDR3 coding DNA: TGTGCCAGCAGCCGTGACAATCGCGAGCAGTACTTC.